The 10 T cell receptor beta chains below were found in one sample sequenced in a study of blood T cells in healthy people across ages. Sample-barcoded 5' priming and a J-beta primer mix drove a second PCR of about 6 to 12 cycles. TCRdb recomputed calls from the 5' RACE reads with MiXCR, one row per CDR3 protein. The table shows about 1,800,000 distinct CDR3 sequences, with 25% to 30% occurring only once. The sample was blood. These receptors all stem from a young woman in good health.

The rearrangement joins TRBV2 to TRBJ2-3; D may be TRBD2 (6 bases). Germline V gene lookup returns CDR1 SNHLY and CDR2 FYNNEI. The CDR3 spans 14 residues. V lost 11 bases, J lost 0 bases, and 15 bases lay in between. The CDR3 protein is CAGAGPLSTDTQYF. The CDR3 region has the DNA TGTGCCGGCGCGGGGCCACTCAGCACAGATACGCAGTATTTT.

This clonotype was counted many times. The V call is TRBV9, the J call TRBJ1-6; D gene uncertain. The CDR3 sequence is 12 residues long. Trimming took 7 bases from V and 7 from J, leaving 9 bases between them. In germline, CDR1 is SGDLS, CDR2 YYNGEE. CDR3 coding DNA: TGTGCCAGCGGGATCTACAATTCACCCCTCCACTTT. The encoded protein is CASGIYNSPLHF.

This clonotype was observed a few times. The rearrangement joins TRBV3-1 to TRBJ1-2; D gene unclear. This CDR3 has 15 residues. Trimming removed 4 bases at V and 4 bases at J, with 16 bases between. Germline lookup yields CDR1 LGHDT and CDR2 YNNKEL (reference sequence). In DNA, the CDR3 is TGTGCCAGCAGCCTACGTATGGGGTCGATCTATGGCTACACCTTC. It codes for CASSLRMGSIYGYTF.

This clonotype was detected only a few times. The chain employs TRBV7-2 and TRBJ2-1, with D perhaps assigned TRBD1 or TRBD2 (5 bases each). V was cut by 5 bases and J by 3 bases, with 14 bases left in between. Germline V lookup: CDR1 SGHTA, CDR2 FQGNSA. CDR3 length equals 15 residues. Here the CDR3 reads CASSLPWGNYNEQFF. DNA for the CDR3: TGTGCCAGCAGCCTACCTTGGGGGAACTACAATGAGCAGTTCTTC.

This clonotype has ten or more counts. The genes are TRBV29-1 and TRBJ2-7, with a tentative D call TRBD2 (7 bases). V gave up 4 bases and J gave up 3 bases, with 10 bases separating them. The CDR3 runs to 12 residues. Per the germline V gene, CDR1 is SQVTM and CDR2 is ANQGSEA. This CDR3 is CSVGGGRYEQYF. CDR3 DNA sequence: TGCAGCGTTGGCGGGGGCCGCTACGAGCAGTACTTC.

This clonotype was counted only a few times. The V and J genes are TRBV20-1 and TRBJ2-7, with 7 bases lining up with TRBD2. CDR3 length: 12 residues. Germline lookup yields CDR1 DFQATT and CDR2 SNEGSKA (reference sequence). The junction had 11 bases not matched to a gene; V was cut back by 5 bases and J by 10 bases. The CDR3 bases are TGCAGTGCTCGGGACTACCTTTTAAATCAGTACTTC. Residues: CSARDYLLNQYF.

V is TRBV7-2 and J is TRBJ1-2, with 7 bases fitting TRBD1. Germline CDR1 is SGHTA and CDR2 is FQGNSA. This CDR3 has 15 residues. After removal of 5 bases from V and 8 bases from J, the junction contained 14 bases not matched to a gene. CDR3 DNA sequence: TGTGCCAGCAGCCTGGGACAGAATGGGATGAGGGGCTACACCTTC. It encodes CASSLGQNGMRGYTF.

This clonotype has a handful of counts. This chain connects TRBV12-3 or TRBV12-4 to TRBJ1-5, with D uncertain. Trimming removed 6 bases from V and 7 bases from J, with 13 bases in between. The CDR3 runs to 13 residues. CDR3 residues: CASSSQARQPQHF. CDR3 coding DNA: TGTGCCAGCAGCTCACAAGCACGCCAGCCCCAGCATTTT.

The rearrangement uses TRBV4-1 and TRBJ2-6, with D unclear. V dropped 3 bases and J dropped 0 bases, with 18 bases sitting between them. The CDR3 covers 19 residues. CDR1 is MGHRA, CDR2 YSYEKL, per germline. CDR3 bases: TGCGCCAGCAGCCACCGAATGTTAGAGCAGCTCTCTGGGGCCAACGTCCTGACTTTC. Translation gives CASSHRMLEQLSGANVLTF.

Here the CDR3 reads CASTPPSLNGYTF. The CDR3 DNA sequence: TGTGCCAGCACCCCGCCGTCCCTGAATGGCTACACCTTC. The gene calls are TRBV7-9 and TRBJ1-2; D unclear. Trimming left V 7 bases short and J 6 bases short, with 15 bases between. In germline, CDR1 is SEHNR, CDR2 FQNEAQ (reference sequence). There are 13 residues in the CDR3. Complete variable domain (other parts from reference TRBV7-9 and TRBJ1-2): DTGVSQNPRHKITKRGQNVTFRCDPISEHNRLYWYRQTLGQGPEFLTYFQNEAQLEKSRLLSDRFSAERPKGSFSTLEIQRTEQGDSAMYLCASTPPSLNGYTFGSGTRLTVV.